The clone carrying this T cell receptor (beta chain) showed up just a few times. Its specificity is not known. Using immunoSEQ multiplex PCR, the repertoire was profiled, and TCRdb retains in-frame clones only, with some absent. The sample carries some 2 million clones, less than 95% recorded once. Positively selected for CCR7, the CD45RO-negative cells used as naive CD8 cells excluded terminally differentiated effector memory CD45RA+ cells. This specimen comes from a study of shared clonotypes between healthy human individuals. Regarding the study as a whole: Sharing across four donors was highest in naive CD4 (roughly 5%) and lowest in memory CD8 (roughly 0.4%).

Sequenced material: naive CD8+ T cells sorted from blood. The receptor was isolated from a man younger than 30 in good health.

CDR3 sequence reads: CASSGDPTLAKNIQYF. The CDR3, as DNA: TGTGCCAGCAGTGGTGACCCTACTTTAGCCAAAAACATTCAGTACTTC. The V call is TRBV2, the J call TRBJ2-4; no clear D gene. Per germline, CDR1 SNHLY and CDR2 FYNNEI. The V gene lost 4 bases and the J gene lost 0 bases, with 13 bases spanning the gap. CDR3 length equals 16 residues.